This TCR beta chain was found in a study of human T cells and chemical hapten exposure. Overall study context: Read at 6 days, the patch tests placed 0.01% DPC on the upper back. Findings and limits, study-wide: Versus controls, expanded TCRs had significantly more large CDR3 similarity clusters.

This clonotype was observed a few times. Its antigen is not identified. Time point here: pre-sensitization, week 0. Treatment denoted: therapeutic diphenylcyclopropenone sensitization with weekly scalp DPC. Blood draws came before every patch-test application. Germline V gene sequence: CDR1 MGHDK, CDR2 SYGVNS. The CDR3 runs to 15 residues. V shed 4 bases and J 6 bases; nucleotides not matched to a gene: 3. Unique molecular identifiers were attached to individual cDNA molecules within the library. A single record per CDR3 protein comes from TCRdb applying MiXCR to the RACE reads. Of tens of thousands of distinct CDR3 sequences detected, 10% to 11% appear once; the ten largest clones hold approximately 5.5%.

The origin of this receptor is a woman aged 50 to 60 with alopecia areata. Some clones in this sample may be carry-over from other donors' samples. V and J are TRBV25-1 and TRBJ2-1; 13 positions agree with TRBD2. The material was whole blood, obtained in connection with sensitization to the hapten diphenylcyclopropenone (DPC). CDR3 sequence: CASSVTSGGVNEQFF. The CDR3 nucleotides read TGTGCCAGCAGTGTAACTAGCGGGGGGGTCAATGAGCAGTTCTTC. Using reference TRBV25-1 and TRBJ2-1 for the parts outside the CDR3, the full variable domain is EADIYQTPRYLVIGTGKKITLECSQTMGHDKMYWYQQDPGMELHLIHYSYGVNSTEKGDLSSESTVSRIRTEHFPLTLESARPSHTSQYLCASSVTSGGVNEQFFGPGTRLTVL.